These 12 T cell receptor beta chains originate from one sample sequenced in a study of blood T cell repertoires in COVID-19. Only in-frame clones appear in the TCRdb table, and some are missing; sequencing was by immunoSEQ multiplex PCR. The sample yields approximately 150,000 clones, about 88% seen once. Sequenced material: peripheral blood. The receptors derive from a man between 60 and 75 years old with active or convalescent COVID-19.

The CDR3 is CASSEELGAGNTIYF. Written as DNA, the CDR3 is TGTGCCAGCAGTGAAGAGCTAGGGGCAGGAAACACCATATATTTT. The chain links TRBV2 to TRBJ1-3; tentatively, D is TRBD1 (5 bases). The germline V and J ends were trimmed by 1 base and 4 bases, with 11 bases remaining between them. The CDR3 is made up of 15 amino acids. CDR1 SNHLY and CDR2 FYNNEI come from the germline V gene. Drawing the rest from reference TRBV2 and TRBJ1-3, the complete variable domain is EPEVTQTPSHQVTQMGQEVILRCVPISNHLYFYWYRQILGQKVEFLVSFYNNEISEKSEIFDDQFSVERPDGSNFTLKIRSTKLEDSAMYFCASSEELGAGNTIYFGEGSWLTVV.

The V call is TRBV19, the J call TRBJ2-5; 7 nucleotides align to TRBD1. Trimming at V came to 3 bases and at J to 0 bases, leaving 4 bases not matched to a gene. CDR3 size: 15 residues. Germline CDR1 reads LNHDA; CDR2 reads SQIVND (reference sequence). The chain's CDR3 is CASSIRDSYQETQYF. CDR3 nucleotides: TGTGCCAGTAGTATCCGGGACAGCTACCAAGAGACCCAGTACTTC.

This chain joins TRBV3-1 (or the pseudogene TRBV3-2) and TRBJ2-6; a weak D match, TRBD2 (5 bases). Germline V lookup: CDR1 LGHDT, CDR2 YNNKEL (reference sequence). The germline V and J ends were trimmed by 0 bases and 0 bases, with 15 bases remaining between them. This CDR3 has 19 amino acids. CDR3: CASSQDMDFPSSGANVLTF. The CDR3 nucleotides read TGTGCCAGCAGCCAAGATATGGACTTTCCATCCTCTGGGGCCAACGTCCTGACTTTC.

CDR3 sequence (DNA): TGCAGTGCCAGTACAGGGTTCTACAATGAGCAGTTCTTC. It translates to CSASTGFYNEQFF. The chain has TRBV20-1 and TRBJ2-1, with D possibly matching TRBD1 (6 bases). V lost 6 bases and J lost 3, with 12 bases in between. Germline lookup yields CDR1 DFQATT and CDR2 SNEGSKA (reference sequence). This CDR3 region has 13 residues.

V is TRBV7-2 and J is TRBJ1-2, with D perhaps matching TRBD1 (6 bases). The CDR3 length is 14 residues. V was clipped by 5 bases and J by 8 bases, with 18 bases between them. Germline loops: CDR1 SGHTA, CDR2 FQGNSA. This chain's CDR3 is CASSSGQLTRGYTF. Written as DNA, the CDR3 is TGTGCCAGCAGCAGCGGACAGTTAACTAGAGGCTACACCTTC.

The chain combines TRBV19 with TRBJ1-1; no clear D. Per germline, CDR1 LNHDA and CDR2 SQIVND (reference sequence). The CDR3 loop spans 13 amino acids. The V end lost 9 bases, the J end lost 3 bases, and 14 bases lay between the germline ends. The CDR3 sequence: CASSGARDTEAFF. As DNA, the CDR3 is TGTGCCAGCAGCGGTGCGCGGGACACTGAAGCTTTCTTT.

This sequence joins TRBV14 and TRBJ1-1, with D tentatively TRBD1 (6 bases). Germline V gives CDR1 SGHDN, CDR2 FVKESK. V shed 2 bases and J shed 3 bases, with 16 bases lying between them. This CDR3 has 16 residues. CDR3 nucleotide sequence: TGTGCCAGCAGCCAACCCGGGGACATAAGAGACACTGAAGCTTTCTTT. The encoded protein is CASSQPGDIRDTEAFF.

The CDR3 sequence is CASSFTGGGYTF. The CDR3 region has the DNA TGTGCCAGCAGCTTCACCGGTGGTGGCTACACCTTC. The rearrangement joins TRBV5-4 to TRBJ1-2; no reliable D call. This CDR3 comprises 12 residues. V lost 2 bases, J lost 7 bases, and 9 bases lay in between. CDR1 and CDR2 (germline): SGHNT, YYREEE (reference sequence).

The gene calls are TRBV6-5 and TRBJ1-1; TRBD1 agrees at 8 bases. The CDR3 sequence is 14 residues long. Germline V gene sequence: CDR1 MNHEY, CDR2 SVGAGI. The V segment lost 6 bases and the J segment 5 bases; nucleotides outside the gene matches: 8. The DNA for the CDR3 is TGTGCCAGCAGATCAGGGGGCGGAGGGACTGAAGCTTTCTTT. Protein product: CASRSGGGGTEAFF.

The chain has TRBV28 and TRBJ2-7, with D perhaps matching TRBD2 (5 bases). V lost 10 bases, J lost 2 bases, and 12 bases lay in between. This CDR3 is 12 amino acids long. Germline CDR1 and CDR2: MDHEN and SYDVKM. For the CDR3, the DNA is TGTGCCACTGGGAGAGTTGCCTACGAGCAGTACTTC. It encodes CATGRVAYEQYF. Filled out from reference TRBV28 and TRBJ2-7, the complete variable domain reads DVKVTQSSRYLVKRTGEKVFLECVQDMDHENMFWYRQDPGLGLRLIYFSYDVKMKEKGDIPEGYSVSREKKERFSLILESASTNQTSMYLCATGRVAYEQYFGPGTRLTVT.

V and J are TRBV2 and TRBJ2-3; D remains ambiguous. This CDR3 region has 19 residues. V was trimmed by 2 bases and J by 0 bases, leaving 21 bases between them. Germline lookup yields CDR1 SNHLY and CDR2 FYNNEI. The CDR3 loop reads CASSELGGRVLSSTDTQYF. The CDR3 DNA reads as TGTGCCAGCAGTGAACTCGGCGGCAGAGTTTTATCTAGCACAGATACGCAGTATTTT.

This clone was picked up one time. V gene TRBV7-2 combines with J gene TRBJ2-3, with TRBD2 as a possible D gene (5 bases). The ends were cut back, 5 bases at V and 1 base at J, with 16 bases in the middle. The length of the CDR3 is 16 residues. The germline V gene has CDR1 SGHTA and CDR2 FQGNSA. The CDR3 coding sequence is TGTGCCAGCAGCCCAGCGGTTCTTCCGGGCACAGATACGCAGTATTTT. Its translation: CASSPAVLPGTDTQYF.